The TCR beta chain under discussion was sequenced for a study of response to subunit inactivated influenza vaccine. TCRdb itself ran the RT-PCR reads through MiXCR, one entry per CDR3 protein. The table lists about 540,000 distinct CDR3 sequences, roughly 25% of them singletons. The CDR3 runs 13 residues. Trimming removed 1 base from V and 6 bases from J, with 11 bases in between. Germline values: CDR1 SGHRS, CDR2 YFSETQ. The data were also submitted as part of a second study, on T cells expressing NK-cell markers. That report notes: The TCR beta cDNA came from 5'RACE template switching with UMIs. Seven donors tested HCMV-seropositive and one tested seronegative among the eight sequenced.

The sequence was obtained from a man aged 45-60 years who received an inactivated influenza vaccine. The J gene is TRBJ2-7, the V gene TRBV5-1, with D perhaps TRBD2 (6 bases). This specimen was CD4+ T cells sorted from PBMCs, taken 11 to 12 days after vaccination. CDR3: CASSLTSPSEQYF. The CDR3 bases are TGCGCCAGCAGCTTGACTAGCCCCAGCGAGCAGTACTTC.